Sequencing of this TCR beta chain was carried out in a study of T cells in Graves' hyperthyroidism and ophthalmopathy. Overall study: Peripheral blood was drawn at first diagnosis, prior to all treatment. General study points: Researchers report that a 13 V-J model separated ophthalmopathy from stable hyperthyroidism. Most clonotypes expanded in thyroid above 0.001 were likewise present in blood.

This clonotype was counted at least ten times. The antigen is not known. Germline CDR1 and CDR2: MDHEN and SYDVKM. CDR3 length: 15 amino acids. V lost 6 bases and J 4 bases, leaving 18 bases between the germline ends. The diagnostic basis comprised clinical symptoms, serum thyroxine and TRAb, thyroid ultrasound and orbital computed tomography. The CDR3 regions of TCR beta were amplified from RNA transcripts. A first-round RT-PCR of the TCR CDR3 used the HTBI primer set. TCRdb redid the calling of the multiplex PCR reads with MiXCR, one entry per CDR3 protein. The data show around 380,000 distinct CDR3 sequences, with about 14% seen just once and 20% held by the top ten.

The TCR originated in a man aged 25 to 40 with Graves' hyperthyroidism that later progressed to Graves' ophthalmopathy. The V and J genes are TRBV28 and TRBJ1-1; D gene uncertain. What was sequenced was blood. The DNA of the CDR3 is TGTGCCAGCAGCCGCGCAGATGGTGAGAGCACTGAAGCTTTCTTT. It translates to CASSRADGESTEAFF.